This T cell receptor beta chain was recovered during a study of blood T cell repertoires in COVID-19. In the study overall: The study drew acute and convalescent COVID-19 samples from the United States, Italy and Spain.

As originally analysed: Reference gene primer amplification yielded estimated nucleated cell counts. Some clones are missing from TCRdb's copy, which holds only in-frame ones; the method was immunoSEQ multiplex PCR. V, J and clone size were drawn from that table, and D and trimming were deduced from the DNA. The table shows hundreds of thousands of clones, with 81% occurring only once. This clone has only a few counts. The CDR3 is made up of 13 amino acids. Germline assignment: CDR1 MNHEY and CDR2 SVGAGI. V gave up 8 bases and J gave up 0 bases, with 10 bases separating them. Seattle's enrolled individuals joined amid active infection and were then monitored longitudinally.

V usage is TRBV6-5 and J usage is TRBJ1-2; weak D call: TRBD1 (5 bases). The sequencing sample was made of peripheral blood. This clonotype was sampled from a woman of 80 years or more with COVID-19, enrolled during active disease. CDR3 nucleotides: TGTGCCAGCGGGCAGGGCGCTAACTATGGCTACACCTTC. It codes for CASGQGANYGYTF.